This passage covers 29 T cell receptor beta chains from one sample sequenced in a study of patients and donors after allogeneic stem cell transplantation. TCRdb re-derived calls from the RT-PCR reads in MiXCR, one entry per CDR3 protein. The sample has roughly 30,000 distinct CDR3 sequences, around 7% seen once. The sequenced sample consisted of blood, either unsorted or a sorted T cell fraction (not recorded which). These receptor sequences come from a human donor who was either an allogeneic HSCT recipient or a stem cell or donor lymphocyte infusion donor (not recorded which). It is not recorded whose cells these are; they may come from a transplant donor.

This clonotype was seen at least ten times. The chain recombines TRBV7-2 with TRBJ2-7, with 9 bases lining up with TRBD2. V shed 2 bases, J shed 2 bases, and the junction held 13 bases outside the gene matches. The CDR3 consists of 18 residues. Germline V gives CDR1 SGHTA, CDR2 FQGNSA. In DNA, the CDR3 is TGTGCCAGCAGCTTAACATGGGCTAGCGGGATAAGGACCTACGAGCAGTACTTC. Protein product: CASSLTWASGIRTYEQYF.

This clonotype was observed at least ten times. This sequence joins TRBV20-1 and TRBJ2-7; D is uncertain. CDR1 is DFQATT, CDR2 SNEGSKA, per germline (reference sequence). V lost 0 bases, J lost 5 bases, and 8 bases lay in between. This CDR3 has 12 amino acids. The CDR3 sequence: CSARDLGHEQYF. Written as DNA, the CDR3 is TGCAGTGCTAGAGATTTGGGCCACGAGCAGTACTTC.

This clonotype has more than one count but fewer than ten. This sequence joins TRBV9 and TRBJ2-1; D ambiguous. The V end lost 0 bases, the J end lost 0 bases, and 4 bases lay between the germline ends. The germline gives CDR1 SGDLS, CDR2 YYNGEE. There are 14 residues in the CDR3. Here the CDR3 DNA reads TGTGCCAGCAGCGTAGGGTTCTCCTACAATGAGCAGTTCTTC. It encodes CASSVGFSYNEQFF.

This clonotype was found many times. CDR3 nucleotide sequence: TGCGCCAGCAGCTTGGGCCAGGGGCAGGGGAATTCACCCCTCCACTTT. Translation gives CASSLGQGQGNSPLHF. The chain has TRBV5-1 and TRBJ1-6, with a weak D call TRBD1 (6 bases). The germline V gene encodes CDR1 SGHRS and CDR2 YFSETQ. The V end was cut by 0 bases, the J end by 7 bases, with 14 bases between. The CDR3 consists of 16 residues. The whole variable domain, remainder taken from reference TRBV5-1 and TRBJ1-6, is KAGVTQTPRYLIKTRGQQVTLSCSPISGHRSVSWYQQTPGQGLQFLFEYFSETQRNKGNFPGRFSGRQFSNSRSEMNVSTLELGDSALYLCASSLGQGQGNSPLHFGNGTRLTVT.

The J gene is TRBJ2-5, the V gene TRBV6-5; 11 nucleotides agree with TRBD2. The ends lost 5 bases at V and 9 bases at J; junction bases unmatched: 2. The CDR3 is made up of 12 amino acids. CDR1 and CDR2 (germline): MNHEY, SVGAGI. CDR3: CASSIAGGAQYF. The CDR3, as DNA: TGTGCCAGCAGTATAGCGGGAGGGGCCCAGTACTTC.

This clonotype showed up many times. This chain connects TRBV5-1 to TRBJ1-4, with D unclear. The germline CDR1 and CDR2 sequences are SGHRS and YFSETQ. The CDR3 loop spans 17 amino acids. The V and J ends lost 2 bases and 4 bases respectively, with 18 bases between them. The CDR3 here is CASSFGGYGVVNEKLFF. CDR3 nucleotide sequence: TGCGCCAGCAGCTTCGGTGGATATGGGGTAGTTAATGAAAAACTGTTTTTT.

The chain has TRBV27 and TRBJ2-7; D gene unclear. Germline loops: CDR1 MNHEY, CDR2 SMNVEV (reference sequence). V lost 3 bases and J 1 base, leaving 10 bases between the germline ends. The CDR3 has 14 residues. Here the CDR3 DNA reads TGTGCCAGCAGTTTTACTACCCCTTCCTACGAGCAGTACTTC. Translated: CASSFTTPSYEQYF.

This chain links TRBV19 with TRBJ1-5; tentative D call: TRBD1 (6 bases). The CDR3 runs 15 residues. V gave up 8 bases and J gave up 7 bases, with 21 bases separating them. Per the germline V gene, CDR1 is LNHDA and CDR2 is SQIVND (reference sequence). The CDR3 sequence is CASGGPGTPGQPQHF. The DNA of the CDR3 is TGTGCCAGTGGGGGCCCCGGGACGCCGGGACAGCCCCAGCATTTT.

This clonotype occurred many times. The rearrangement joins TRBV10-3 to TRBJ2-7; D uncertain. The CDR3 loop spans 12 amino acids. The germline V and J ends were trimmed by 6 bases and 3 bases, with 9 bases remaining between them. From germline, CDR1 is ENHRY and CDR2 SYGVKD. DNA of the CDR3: TGTGCCATCAGACGCCAAGGCTACGAGCAGTACTTC. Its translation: CAIRRQGYEQYF.

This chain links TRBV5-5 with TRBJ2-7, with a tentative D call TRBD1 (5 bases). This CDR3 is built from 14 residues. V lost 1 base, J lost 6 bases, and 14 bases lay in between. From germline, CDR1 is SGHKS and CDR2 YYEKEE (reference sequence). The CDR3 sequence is CASSLLSGAVEQYF. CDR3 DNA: TGTGCCAGCAGCTTGCTGTCTGGGGCGGTCGAGCAGTACTTC.

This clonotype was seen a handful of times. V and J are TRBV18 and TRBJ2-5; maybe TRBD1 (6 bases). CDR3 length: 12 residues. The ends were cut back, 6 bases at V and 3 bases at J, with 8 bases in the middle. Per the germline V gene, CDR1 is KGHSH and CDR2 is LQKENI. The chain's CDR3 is CASSRQEETQYF. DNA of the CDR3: TGTGCCAGCTCCAGACAGGAAGAGACCCAGTACTTC.

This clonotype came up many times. In DNA, the CDR3 is TGTGCCAGCAGTGGAAATCAGCCCCAGCATTTT. This encodes CASSGNQPQHF. The rearrangement links TRBV28 to TRBJ1-5; D is unclear. This CDR3 is 11 amino acids long. V lost 5 bases to trimming and J lost 4 bases, with 3 bases between them. Looked up from germline, CDR1 is MDHEN and CDR2 is SYDVKM.

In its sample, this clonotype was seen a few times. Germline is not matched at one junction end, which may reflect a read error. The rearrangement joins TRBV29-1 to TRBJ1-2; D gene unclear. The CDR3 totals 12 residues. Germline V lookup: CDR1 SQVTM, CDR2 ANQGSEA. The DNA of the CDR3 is TGCAGCGTTGAGCGGCAGGTGGGCCCCTTCTTCTTC. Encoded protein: CSVERQVGPFFF. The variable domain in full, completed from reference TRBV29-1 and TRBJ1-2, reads SAVISQKPSRDICQRGTSLTIQCQVDSQVTMMFWYRQQPGQSLTLIATANQGSEATYESGFVIDKFPISRPNLTFSTLTVSNMSPEDSSIYLCSVERQVGPFFFGSGTRLTVV.

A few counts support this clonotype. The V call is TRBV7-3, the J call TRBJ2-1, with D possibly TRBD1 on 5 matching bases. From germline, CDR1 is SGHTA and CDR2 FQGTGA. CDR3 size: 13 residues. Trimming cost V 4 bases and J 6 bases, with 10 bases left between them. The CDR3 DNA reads TGTGCCAGCAGCTGGCAGGGTTCCAATGAGCAGTTCTTC. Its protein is CASSWQGSNEQFF.

CDR3 sequence reads: CSARGTGRAPDTQYF. Here the CDR3 DNA reads TGCAGTGCTAGGGGTACCGGGAGGGCCCCAGATACGCAGTATTTT. This chain uses TRBV20-1 with TRBJ2-3; 8 nucleotides match TRBD2. Germline V gene sequence: CDR1 DFQATT, CDR2 SNEGSKA (reference sequence). With V trimmed by 3 bases and J by 4 bases, 9 bases remained unmatched. The CDR3 spans 15 residues.

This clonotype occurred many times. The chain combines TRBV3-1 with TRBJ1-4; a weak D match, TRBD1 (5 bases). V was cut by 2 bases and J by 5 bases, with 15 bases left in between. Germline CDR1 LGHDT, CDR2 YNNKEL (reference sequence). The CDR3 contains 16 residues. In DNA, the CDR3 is TGTGCCAGCAGCCAACCTACGGGACGCGTAAATGAAAAACTGTTTTTT. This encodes CASSQPTGRVNEKLFF.

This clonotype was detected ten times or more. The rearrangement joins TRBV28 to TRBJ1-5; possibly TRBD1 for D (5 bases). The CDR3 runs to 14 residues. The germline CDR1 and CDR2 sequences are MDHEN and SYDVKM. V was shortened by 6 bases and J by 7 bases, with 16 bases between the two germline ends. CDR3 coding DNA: TGTGCCAGCAGCCGCCGGGGGGACTACCAGCCCCAGCATTTT. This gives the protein CASSRRGDYQPQHF.

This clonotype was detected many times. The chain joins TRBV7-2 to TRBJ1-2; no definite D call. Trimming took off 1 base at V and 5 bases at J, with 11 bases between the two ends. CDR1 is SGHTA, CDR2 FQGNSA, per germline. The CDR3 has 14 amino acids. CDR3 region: CASSLGTRLYGYTF. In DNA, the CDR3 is TGTGCCAGCAGCTTAGGGACCCGGTTGTATGGCTACACCTTC. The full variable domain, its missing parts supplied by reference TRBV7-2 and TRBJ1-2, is GAGVSQSPSNKVTEKGKDVELRCDPISGHTALYWYRQSLGQGLEFLIYFQGNSAPDKSGLPSDRFSAERTGGSVSTLTIQRTQQEDSAVYLCASSLGTRLYGYTFGSGTRLTVV.

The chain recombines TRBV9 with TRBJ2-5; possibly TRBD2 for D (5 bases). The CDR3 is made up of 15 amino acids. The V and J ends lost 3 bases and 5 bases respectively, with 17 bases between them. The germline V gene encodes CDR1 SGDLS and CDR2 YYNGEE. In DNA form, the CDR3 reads TGTGCCAGCAGCGCCCAGGACTTTTGGCGCGAGACCCAGTACTTC. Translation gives CASSAQDFWRETQYF.

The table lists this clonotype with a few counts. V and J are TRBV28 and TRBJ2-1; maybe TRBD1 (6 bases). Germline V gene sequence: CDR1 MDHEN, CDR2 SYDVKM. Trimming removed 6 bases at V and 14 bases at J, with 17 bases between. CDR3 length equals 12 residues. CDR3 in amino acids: CASSLGQGKKFF. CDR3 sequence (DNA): TGTGCCAGCAGCCTCGGGCAGGGGAAAAAGTTCTTC.

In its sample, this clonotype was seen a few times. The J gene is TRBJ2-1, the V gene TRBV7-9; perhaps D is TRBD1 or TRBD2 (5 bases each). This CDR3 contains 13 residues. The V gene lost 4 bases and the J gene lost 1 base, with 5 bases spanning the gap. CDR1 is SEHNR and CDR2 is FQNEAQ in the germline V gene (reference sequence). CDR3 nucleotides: TGTGCCAGCAGCTGGGGGTCCTACAATGAGCAGTTCTTC. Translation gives CASSWGSYNEQFF.

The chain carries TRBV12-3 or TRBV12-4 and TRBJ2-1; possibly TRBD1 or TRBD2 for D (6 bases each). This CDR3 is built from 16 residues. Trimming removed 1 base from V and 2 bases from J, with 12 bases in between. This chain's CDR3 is CASSLGRGSPYNEQFF. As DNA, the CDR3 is TGTGCCAGCAGTTTAGGGAGGGGGAGCCCCTACAATGAGCAGTTCTTC.

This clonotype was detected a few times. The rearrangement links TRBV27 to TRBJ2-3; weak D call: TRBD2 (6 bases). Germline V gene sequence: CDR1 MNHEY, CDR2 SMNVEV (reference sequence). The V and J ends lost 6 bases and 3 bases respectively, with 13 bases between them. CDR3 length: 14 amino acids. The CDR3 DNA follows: TGTGCCAGCAGGCGAGGCGGGATTACAGATACGCAGTATTTT. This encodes CASRRGGITDTQYF.

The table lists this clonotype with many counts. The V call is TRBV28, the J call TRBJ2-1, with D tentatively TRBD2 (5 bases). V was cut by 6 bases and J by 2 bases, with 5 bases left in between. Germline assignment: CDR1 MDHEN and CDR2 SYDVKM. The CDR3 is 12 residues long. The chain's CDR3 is CASSGAYNEQFF. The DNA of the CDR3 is TGTGCCAGCAGCGGGGCCTACAATGAGCAGTTCTTC.

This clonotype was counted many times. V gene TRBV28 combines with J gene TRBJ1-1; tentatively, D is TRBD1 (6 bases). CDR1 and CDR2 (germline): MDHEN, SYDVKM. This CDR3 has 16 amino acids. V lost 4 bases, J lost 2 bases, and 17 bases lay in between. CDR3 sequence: CASSSNPRQDNTEAFF. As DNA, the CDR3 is TGTGCCAGCAGTTCCAATCCGCGACAGGACAACACTGAAGCTTTCTTT.

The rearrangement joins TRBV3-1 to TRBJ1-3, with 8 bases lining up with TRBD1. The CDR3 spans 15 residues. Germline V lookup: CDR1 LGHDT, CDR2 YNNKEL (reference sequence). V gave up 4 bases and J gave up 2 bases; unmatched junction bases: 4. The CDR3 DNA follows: TGTGCCAGCAGCCTAAGGACAGGGACTGGAAACACCATATATTTT. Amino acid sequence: CASSLRTGTGNTIYF.

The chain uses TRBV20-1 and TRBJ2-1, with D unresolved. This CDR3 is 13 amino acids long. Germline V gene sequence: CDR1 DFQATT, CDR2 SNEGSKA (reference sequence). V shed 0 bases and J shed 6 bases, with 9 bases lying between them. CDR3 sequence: CSARESARNEQFF. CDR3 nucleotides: TGCAGTGCTAGAGAATCCGCCCGCAATGAGCAGTTCTTC.

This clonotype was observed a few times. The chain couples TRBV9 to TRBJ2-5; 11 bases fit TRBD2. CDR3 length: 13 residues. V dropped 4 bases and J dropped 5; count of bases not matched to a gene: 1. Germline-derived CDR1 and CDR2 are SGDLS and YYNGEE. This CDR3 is CASSTSGSETQYF. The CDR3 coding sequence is TGTGCCAGCAGCACTAGCGGGAGTGAGACCCAGTACTTC.

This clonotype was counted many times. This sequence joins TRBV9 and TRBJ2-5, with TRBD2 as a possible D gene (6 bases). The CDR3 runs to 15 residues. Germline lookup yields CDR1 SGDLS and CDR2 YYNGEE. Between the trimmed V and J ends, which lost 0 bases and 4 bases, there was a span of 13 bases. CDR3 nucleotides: TGTGCCAGCAGCGTAGCGTACGGGAGCAGAGAGACCCAGTACTTC. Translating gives CASSVAYGSRETQYF.